This T cell receptor beta chain is drawn from a study of human T cells and chemical hapten exposure. Sample time point: patch test 3, about 24 weeks after DPC sensitization. The treatment here: therapeutic diphenylcyclopropenone sensitization with weekly scalp DPC. The authors' total RNA extraction used unfractionated whole blood. Drawing of blood took place ahead of applying each patch test. This clonotype has a count of ten or more. Trimming took 3 bases from V and 4 from J, leaving 10 bases between them. Germline CDR1 reads MNHNY; CDR2 reads SVGAGI (reference sequence). The CDR3 is 14 residues long. MiXCR was run by TCRdb on the RACE reads, yielding one entry per CDR3 protein. Here the sample spans fewer than 50,000 distinct CDR3 sequences, over 7.5% being singletons.

The input for sequencing was whole blood, taken in connection with sensitization to the hapten diphenylcyclopropenone (DPC). The chain is built from TRBV6-6 and TRBJ1-5; D gene uncertain. The TCR sequence derives from a man aged 50-60 years with alopecia areata. Some clones in this sample may be carry-over from other donors' samples. The chain's CDR3 is CASSYLGQNQPQHF. The DNA of the CDR3 is TGTGCCAGCAGTTATCTGGGTCAAAATCAGCCCCAGCATTTT.